The 32 T cell receptor beta chains given below trace back to one sample, sequenced in a study of CXCR3-negative and CXCR3-positive naive CD8 T cells. The antigens of these receptors remain unknown. Whole-study findings and limits: Hydrophobicity of TRB CDR3s was greater in CXCR3-positive naive cells than in CXCR3-negative naive cells.

TRB cDNA was prepared as libraries by UMI-labeled 5' RACE. Reanalyzing the 5' RACE reads, TCRdb keeps one entry per CDR3 protein, without DNA. Its table records about 70,000 distinct CDR3 sequences. Sequencing was done on a sample of naive CXCR3+ CD8+ T cells from blood. Specified subset: CD45RO-CCR7+CD27+CD95- naive CD8+ T cells expressing CXCR3 (TNR3+). These receptors were obtained from a human donor in good health. Some clones in this sample may be carry-over from other donors' samples.

The chain is built from TRBV7-9 and TRBJ1-1; the TRBD1 assignment by TCRdb is unverifiable without DNA. The germline V gene encodes CDR1 SEHNR and CDR2 FQNEAQ (reference sequence). The CDR3 runs to 13 residues. The CDR3 loop reads CASSPGRGLEAFF.

The chain recombines TRBV5-1 with TRBJ2-1; absent DNA, TCRdb's TRBD1 call cannot be checked. The CDR3 length is 15 residues. Germline V gene sequence: CDR1 SGHRS, CDR2 YFSETQ. CDR3 amino acids: CASLDWGAPRGEQFF. Using reference TRBV5-1 and TRBJ2-1 for the parts outside the CDR3, the full variable domain is KAGVTQTPRYLIKTRGQQVTLSCSPISGHRSVSWYQQTPGQGLQFLFEYFSETQRNKGNFPGRFSGRQFSNSRSEMNVSTLELGDSALYLCASLDWGAPRGEQFFGPGTRLTVL.

The chain uses TRBV5-5 and TRBJ2-7; TCRdb selects TRBD1, and the lack of DNA leaves this call unchecked. The germline V gene encodes CDR1 SGHKS and CDR2 YYEKEE (reference sequence). The CDR3 sequence is 15 residues long. This CDR3 reads CASSLVAGVGYEQYF. The full variable domain, completed using reference TRBV5-5 and TRBJ2-7, is DAGVTQSPTHLIKTRGQQVTLRCSPISGHKSVSWYQQVLGQGPQFIFQYYEKEERGRGNFPDRFSARQFPNYSSELNVNALLLGDSALYLCASSLVAGVGYEQYFGPGTRLTVT.

The genes are TRBV6-4 and TRBJ2-3; as DNA is missing, the TRBD2 call by TCRdb cannot be tested. CDR1 and CDR2 (germline): MRHNA, SNTAGT. The CDR3 length is 16 residues. The CDR3 sequence is CASSDLSGGNTDTQYF.

The chain links TRBV7-2 to TRBJ2-3; TCRdb selects TRBD1, and the lack of DNA leaves this call unchecked. The length of the CDR3 is 17 residues. CDR1 is SGHTA and CDR2 is FQGNSA in the germline V gene. This CDR3 reads CASSPLGLGQGSDTQYF.

This chain links TRBV7-9 with TRBJ2-7; TCRdb outputs TRBD1, but without DNA this stays unchecked. This CDR3 has 16 amino acids. Germline-derived CDR1 and CDR2 are SEHNR and FQNEAQ (reference sequence). CDR3 amino acids: CASSAFDRGPDYEQYF.

V is TRBV6-4 and J is TRBJ2-2. Germline CDR1 reads MRHNA; CDR2 reads SNTAGT. The CDR3 has 15 amino acids. This CDR3 reads CASSVEASNTGELFF.

The chain recombines TRBV11-3 with TRBJ2-5; lacking DNA, the TRBD1 call made by TCRdb goes unchecked. The V gene's germline CDR1 is SGHNT and CDR2 YENEEA. This CDR3 has 14 residues. The CDR3 here is CASSLGGTVETQYF.

The rearrangement uses TRBV5-1 and TRBJ2-3; checking the TCRdb D call of TRBD1 is not possible without DNA. The CDR3 totals 14 residues. Germline V gene lookup returns CDR1 SGHRS and CDR2 YFSETQ. The CDR3 sequence: CASSLAGGPDTQYF.

This chain links TRBV12-3 or TRBV12-4 with TRBJ2-5; as DNA is missing, the TRBD1 call by TCRdb cannot be tested. The CDR3 extends over 14 amino acids. Here the CDR3 reads CASSSQGGGETQYF.

The chain links TRBV27 to TRBJ2-1; the D call from TCRdb, TRBD2, cannot be confirmed without DNA. Germline V gene lookup returns CDR1 MNHEY and CDR2 SMNVEV (reference sequence). The CDR3 runs 17 residues. This CDR3 reads CASSSWTSDDYYNEQFF.

V gene TRBV6-2 or TRBV6-3 combines with J gene TRBJ2-5. In germline, CDR1 is MNHEY, CDR2 SVGEGT. CDR3 length equals 15 residues. The CDR3: CASSHTTRIQETQYF.

This sequence joins TRBV12-3 or TRBV12-4 and TRBJ2-7; TCRdb outputs TRBD2, but without DNA this stays unchecked. This CDR3 has 16 amino acids. The CDR3: CASSPRSSGGAYEQYF.

This chain connects TRBV7-2 to TRBJ1-2. Per the germline V gene, CDR1 is SGHTA and CDR2 is FQGNSA. The CDR3 loop spans 13 amino acids. The CDR3 sequence is CASSFLVIGGYTF.

The chain employs TRBV7-3 and TRBJ2-5; TCRdb designates TRBD2, a call that cannot be tested without DNA. CDR3 length: 16 residues. CDR1 is SGHTA, CDR2 FQGTGA, per germline. The CDR3 sequence: CASSPLGIGPQETQYF.

The chain has TRBV2 and TRBJ2-7. The CDR3 covers 12 residues. Germline V CDR1 and CDR2: SNHLY, FYNNEI. The CDR3 protein is CASSEYHYEQYF.

The V and J genes are TRBV6-4 and TRBJ2-3; TCRdb lists TRBD1, though no DNA is available to test this call. This CDR3 region has 17 residues. Per germline, CDR1 MRHNA and CDR2 SNTAGT. CDR3 residues: CASSDLQANSVTDTQYF.

This rearrangement joins TRBV12-3 or TRBV12-4 to TRBJ2-1; TCRdb outputs TRBD1, but without DNA this stays unchecked. This CDR3 contains 14 residues. CDR3 region: CARTPMTVYNEQFF.

The CDR3 loop reads CSVEGHPYEQYF. The J gene is TRBJ2-7, the V gene TRBV29-1. The germline V gene has CDR1 SQVTM and CDR2 ANQGSEA. This CDR3 has 12 residues.

The chain joins TRBV15 to TRBJ2-1; TCRdb's assignment of TRBD1 cannot be checked, as there is no DNA. Germline CDR1 and CDR2: LNHNV and YYDKDF (reference sequence). This CDR3 spans 18 amino acids. CDR3 amino acids: CATSRDAIRTTLYNEQFF.

The chain is built from TRBV28 and TRBJ1-1; the TRBD1 assignment by TCRdb is unverifiable without DNA. Germline loops: CDR1 MDHEN, CDR2 SYDVKM. The CDR3 runs to 18 residues. The CDR3 loop reads CASSHRTGVVAMNTEAFF.

The rearrangement uses TRBV4-3 and TRBJ2-4; TCRdb proposes TRBD1, but this gene call is untestable without DNA. This CDR3 contains 15 residues. Germline assignment: CDR1 LGHNA and CDR2 YSLEER. This CDR3 reads CASSQVPGGVDIQYF.

The chain carries TRBV6-5 and TRBJ1-6; checking the TCRdb D call of TRBD1 is not possible without DNA. Germline V gene lookup returns CDR1 MNHEY and CDR2 SVGAGI. The CDR3 is 15 residues long. This CDR3 is CPSSYFGTTNSPLHF.

J is TRBJ1-2 and V is TRBV6-2 or TRBV6-3; TCRdb designates TRBD1, a call that cannot be tested without DNA. The CDR3 contains 14 residues. Germline assignment: CDR1 MNHEY and CDR2 SVGEGT. CDR3 protein: CASSYSPGREGYTF.

The V gene is TRBV7-9, the J gene TRBJ2-7. The germline V gene has CDR1 SEHNR and CDR2 FQNEAQ (reference sequence). The CDR3 contains 14 residues. CDR3 amino acids: CASSLGLGNYEQYF.

V is TRBV29-1 and J is TRBJ2-7; TCRdb outputs TRBD1, but without DNA this stays unchecked. From germline, CDR1 is SQVTM and CDR2 ANQGSEA. This CDR3 has 12 amino acids. The CDR3 spells CSVETAPYEQYF.

V usage is TRBV13 and J usage is TRBJ2-7; TCRdb reports TRBD2, a call that lacks DNA to check it against. The CDR3 covers 15 residues. CDR1 is PRHDT and CDR2 is FYEKMQ in the germline V gene (reference sequence). The CDR3 sequence is CASRQLAGSSYEQYF.

The J gene is TRBJ1-2, the V gene TRBV7-8; TCRdb designates TRBD1, a call that cannot be tested without DNA. Germline-derived CDR1 and CDR2 are SGHVS and FQNEAQ. This CDR3 spans 16 amino acids. CDR3 protein: CASSSIRERTDYGYTF. The full variable domain, rest sourced from reference TRBV7-8 and TRBJ1-2, is GAGVSQSPRYKVAKRGQDVALRCDPISGHVSLFWYQQALGQGPEFLTYFQNEAQLDKSGLPSDRFFAERPEGSVSTLKIQRTQQEDSAVYLCASSSIRERTDYGYTFGSGTRLTVV.

J is TRBJ2-2 and V is TRBV11-1; as DNA is missing, the TRBD2 call by TCRdb cannot be tested. CDR1 is SGHAT, CDR2 FQDESV, per germline (reference sequence). This CDR3 contains 17 residues. CDR3 loop: CASSLTPAGGYTGELFF.

The V gene is TRBV14, the J gene TRBJ2-3. The CDR3 extends over 15 amino acids. Germline values: CDR1 SGHDN, CDR2 FVKESK. The CDR3 sequence: CASSPRRTTTDTQYF. Full variable domain (rest looked up from reference TRBV14 and TRBJ2-3): EAGVTQFPSHSVIEKGQTVTLRCDPISGHDNLYWYRRVMGKEIKFLLHFVKESKQDESGMPNNRFLAERTGGTYSTLKVQPAELEDSGVYFCASSPRRTTTDTQYFGPGTRLTVL.

The genes are TRBV12-3 or TRBV12-4 and TRBJ1-2; without DNA, the TCRdb call of TRBD1 cannot be checked. The CDR3 length is 14 residues. This CDR3 reads CASTGTGGFDGYTF.

This chain joins TRBV20-1 and TRBJ2-1; TCRdb returns TRBD1, unconfirmable since there is no DNA. Germline CDR1 reads DFQATT; CDR2 reads SNEGSKA (reference sequence). The CDR3 sequence is 15 residues long. The CDR3 sequence is CSARDILAGGPEQFF.